This T cell receptor beta chain was identified in a study of human T cells and chemical hapten exposure. As for the study in general: Epicutaneous patch tests delivered 0.01% DPC to the upper back, with evaluation at 6 days. A mostly female patient group had alopecia areata, totalis or universalis.

The CDR3 length is 17 residues. The ends lost 0 bases at V and 3 bases at J; junction bases unmatched: 4. Individual cDNA molecules had unique molecular identifiers attached to them by the library. TCRdb re-derived calls from the RACE reads in MiXCR, one entry per CDR3 protein. The sample contains a few hundred thousand distinct CDR3 sequences, about 6% of which appear only once. This clonotype was counted between two and nine times. The time point is: patch test 2, 6 weeks after DPC sensitization. Indicated treatment: therapeutic diphenylcyclopropenone sensitization with weekly scalp DPC. Alopecia patients deemed DPC-suitable, aged 18 to 70, excluding pregnancy.

Specimen: whole blood, collected in connection with sensitization to the hapten diphenylcyclopropenone (DPC). The chain combines TRBV12-3 or TRBV12-4 with TRBJ2-3, with 12 nucleotides matching TRBD2. This receptor was taken from a woman under 30 with alopecia areata. Some clones in this sample may be carry-over from other donors' samples. Here the CDR3 DNA reads TGTGCCAGCAGTTTAGCGCTAGCGGGGGGGCGGACAGATACGCAGTATTTT. Encoded protein: CASSLALAGGRTDTQYF.